The next 20 T cell receptor beta chains were all read from a single sample in a study of cytomegalovirus exposure and HLA in healthy donors. The primer mix had 60 Vbeta and 13 Jbeta primers. Here immunoSEQ multiplex PCR was the method, and the copy in TCRdb shows in-frame clones only, minus some. The sample gives 110,000 to 150,000 clones, about 79% of which show up once; about 1.8% is in the top ten. The material sequenced was PBMCs. The receptors here all came from a woman in her thirties in good health and CMV-seronegative.

The CDR3 coding sequence is TGTGCCAGCAGTATCAACAGGGGGCTTGGCTATGGCTACACCTTC. Translation gives CASSINRGLGYGYTF. The chain links TRBV27 to TRBJ1-2, with 9 bases aligning to TRBD1. The length of the CDR3 is 15 residues. V shed 5 bases, J shed 4 bases, and the junction held 8 bases outside the gene matches. CDR1 is MNHEY, CDR2 SMNVEV, per germline (reference sequence).

The rearrangement links TRBV11-2 to TRBJ2-5; D is perhaps TRBD1 (5 bases). This CDR3 region has 13 residues. V was clipped by 4 bases and J by 5 bases, with 11 bases between them. Germline V gives CDR1 SGHAT, CDR2 FQNNGV. The CDR3 protein is CASSSERGETQYF. The CDR3 DNA reads as TGTGCCAGCAGCTCAGAAAGGGGTGAGACCCAGTACTTC. The full variable domain, with the rest looked up from reference TRBV11-2 and TRBJ2-5, is EAGVAQSPRYKIIEKRQSVAFWCNPISGHATLYWYQQILGQGPKLLIQFQNNGVVDDSQLPKDRFSAERLKGVDSTLKIQPAKLEDSAVYLCASSSERGETQYFGPGTRLLVL.

The chain is built from TRBV27 and TRBJ1-2; 10 bases line up with TRBD1. The germline gives CDR1 MNHEY, CDR2 SMNVEV (reference sequence). V lost 5 bases to trimming and J lost 5 bases; unmatched junction nucleotides: 20. The CDR3 sequence is 19 residues long. CDR3 protein: CASSPSPPGTGATIYGYTF. The CDR3, as DNA: TGTGCCAGCAGTCCCTCCCCGCCCGGGACAGGGGCTACTATTTATGGCTACACCTTC.

The CDR3 region is CASTSLNEKLFF. The CDR3 region has the DNA TGTGCCAGCACCAGTCTTAATGAAAAACTGTTTTTT. The rearrangement joins TRBV2 to TRBJ1-4; D unresolved. The V gene's germline CDR1 is SNHLY and CDR2 FYNNEI. V shed 7 bases and J shed 4 bases, with 7 bases lying between them. This CDR3 is 12 amino acids long.

The V call is TRBV7-9, the J call TRBJ1-3; D is unclear. The CDR3 totals 13 residues. CDR1 is SEHNR, CDR2 FQNEAQ, per germline (reference sequence). Trimming shortened V by 10 bases and J by 0 bases, and 10 bases separated the two germline ends. CDR3 in amino acids: CAILYSSGNTIYF. The CDR3 DNA is TGTGCCATCCTATACTCCTCTGGAAACACCATATATTTT.

The chain uses TRBV6-1 and TRBJ1-2, with a possible D match to TRBD1 (6 bases). Germline loops: CDR1 MNHNS, CDR2 SASEGT. The CDR3 has 13 residues. V lost 6 bases to trimming and J lost 1 base, with 9 bases between them. The CDR3 DNA reads TGTGCCAGCAGGGACAGAGATAACTATGGCTACACCTTC. Translating it yields CASRDRDNYGYTF.

The V call is TRBV5-1, the J call TRBJ1-1, with 8 bases that match TRBD1. Trimming removed 0 bases from V and 5 bases from J; junction bases left unmatched: 3. CDR3 length: 14 amino acids. CDR1 SGHRS and CDR2 YFSETQ come from the germline V gene. The CDR3 DNA reads TGCGCCAGCAGCTTGGAGACAGGGGCAACTGAAGCTTTCTTT. Its translation: CASSLETGATEAFF.

The chain uses TRBV6-1 and TRBJ2-7, with TRBD1 matching 7 bases. The V segment lost 1 base and the J segment 3 bases; nucleotides outside the gene matches: 6. The CDR3 is made up of 15 amino acids. Germline CDR1 reads MNHNS; CDR2 reads SASEGT. This CDR3 reads CASSEVPTGSYEQYF. The CDR3 DNA follows: TGTGCCAGCAGTGAAGTTCCGACAGGGAGCTACGAGCAGTACTTC.

J is TRBJ2-2 and V is TRBV27; D gene uncertain. V lost 2 bases and J lost 6, with 10 bases in between. CDR3 length: 14 residues. Germline V gene lookup returns CDR1 MNHEY and CDR2 SMNVEV (reference sequence). Here the CDR3 reads CASSLSYRSGELFF. The CDR3 DNA reads as TGTGCCAGCAGTTTAAGTTACAGATCCGGGGAGCTGTTTTTT.

CDR3 coding DNA: TGTGCCAGCAGCTTAGTGCACAGGGCTGAGACCCAGTACTTC. Its translation is CASSLVHRAETQYF. The chain joins TRBV11-2 to TRBJ2-5, with D possibly TRBD1 on 6 matching bases. The V end lost 1 base, the J end lost 5 bases, and 11 bases lay between the germline ends. Per germline, CDR1 SGHAT and CDR2 FQNNGV. This CDR3 spans 14 amino acids.

This chain connects TRBV7-2 to TRBJ1-2; TRBD1 might be the D (5 bases). CDR1 and CDR2 from the germline V gene are SGHTA and FQGNSA. V lost 3 bases and J 5 bases, leaving 10 bases between the germline ends. The CDR3 has 13 residues. The CDR3 nucleotides read TGTGCCAGCAGCTTCTCCAGGGATTATGGCTACACCTTC. This translates into CASSFSRDYGYTF.

The genes are TRBV7-6 and TRBJ1-1; no clear D gene. Deletions cut 3 bases from V and 0 bases from J, with 11 bases between. This CDR3 has 15 residues. Germline V gene data show CDR1 as SGHVS and CDR2 as FNYEAQ. The CDR3 loop reads CASSFWRPLNTEAFF. CDR3 nucleotides: TGTGCCAGCAGCTTCTGGAGACCCTTGAACACTGAAGCTTTCTTT.

V is TRBV28 and J is TRBJ2-6; a weak D match, TRBD1 (6 bases). The germline V gene encodes CDR1 MDHEN and CDR2 SYDVKM. V gave up 6 bases and J gave up 7 bases, with 19 bases separating them. The CDR3 loop spans 16 amino acids. This chain's CDR3 is CASRPYPGRGANVLTF. CDR3 sequence (DNA): TGTGCCAGCAGGCCCTACCCGGGCAGGGGCGCCAACGTCCTGACTTTC.

The rearrangement uses TRBV5-1 and TRBJ2-6; TRBD1 matches at 7 bases. The CDR3 is made up of 17 amino acids. Germline CDR1 is SGHRS and CDR2 is YFSETQ. The J segment lost 0 bases and the V segment lost 4 bases, leaving 7 bases of the junction unmatched. In DNA form, the CDR3 reads TGCGCCAGCAGCGGTACGGGACAGTACTCTGGGGCCAACGTCCTGACTTTC. The encoded protein is CASSGTGQYSGANVLTF.

The chain is built from TRBV10-3 and TRBJ1-1; TRBD1 matches at 10 bases. There are 13 residues in the CDR3. J was trimmed by 5 bases and V by 7 bases; bases with no gene match: 4. The V gene's germline CDR1 is ENHRY and CDR2 SYGVKD. This CDR3 reads CAIKGTGETEAFF. In DNA, the CDR3 is TGTGCCATCAAGGGGACAGGGGAAACTGAAGCTTTCTTT.

In DNA form, the CDR3 reads TGTGCCAGCAGCAGCACAGGGTTCGGTGAGCAGTTCTTC. Its protein product is CASSSTGFGEQFF. The chain employs TRBV7-3 and TRBJ2-1; D may be TRBD1 (6 bases). The CDR3 is 13 amino acids. In germline, CDR1 is SGHTA, CDR2 FQGTGA. With 5 bases removed from V and 9 bases from J, the gap between germline ends came to 14 bases. The whole variable domain, remainder taken from reference TRBV7-3 and TRBJ2-1, is GAGVSQTPSNKVTEKGKYVELRCDPISGHTALYWYRQSLGQGPEFLIYFQGTGAADDSGLPNDRFFAVRPEGSVSTLKIQRTERGDSAVYLCASSSTGFGEQFFGPGTRLTVL.

The V gene is TRBV2, the J gene TRBJ1-1; TRBD1 aligns across 11 bases. From germline, CDR1 is SNHLY and CDR2 FYNNEI. Trimming removed 7 bases from V and 5 bases from J; junction bases left unmatched: 12. There are 16 residues in the CDR3. The CDR3 loop is CASNPLPRDRGTEAFF. The CDR3 bases are TGTGCCAGCAACCCCCTCCCGAGGGACAGGGGGACTGAAGCTTTCTTT.

With respect to this clone: A single base separates this from a much larger clone, so it may be a read error. The chain recombines TRBV11-3 with TRBJ1-3, with a possible D match to TRBD1 (6 bases). CDR1 is SGHNT, CDR2 YENEEA, per germline. The CDR3 consists of 13 residues. Trimming took off 4 bases at V and 3 bases at J, with 7 bases between the two ends. The CDR3 DNA reads as TGTGCCAGCAGCTCGACAGGTGGAAACACCATATATTTT. This encodes CASSSTGGNTIYF.

The gene calls are TRBV9 and TRBJ2-1; D might be TRBD2 (6 bases). This CDR3 region has 14 residues. V lost 0 bases, J lost 9 bases, and 13 bases lay in between. Germline V gene lookup returns CDR1 SGDLS and CDR2 YYNGEE. The CDR3 loop reads CASSVEVMEGEQFF. The CDR3 DNA reads TGTGCCAGCAGCGTAGAAGTGATGGAGGGTGAGCAGTTCTTC. Looking up the rest from reference TRBV9 and TRBJ2-1 gives the full variable domain: DSGVTQTPKHLITATGQRVTLRCSPRSGDLSVYWYQQSLDQGLQFLIQYYNGEERAKGNILERFSAQQFPDLHSELNLSSLELGDSALYFCASSVEVMEGEQFFGPGTRLTVL.

J is TRBJ1-1 and V is TRBV5-1, with a tentative D call TRBD1 (6 bases). The germline V gene has CDR1 SGHRS and CDR2 YFSETQ. V dropped 0 bases and J dropped 3 bases, with 15 bases sitting between them. CDR3 length: 16 amino acids. The CDR3 spells CASSLAGGGGYTEAFF. The CDR3 DNA reads TGCGCCAGCAGCTTGGCCGGCGGGGGCGGGTACACTGAAGCTTTCTTT.